Below, 11 T cell receptor beta chains from the same sample are listed, as sequenced in a study of cytomegalovirus exposure and HLA in healthy donors. The study ran its PCR with 60 Vbeta and 13 Jbeta primers. The assay was immunoSEQ multiplex PCR, and TCRdb's table has in-frame clones only and misses some. Of about 140,000 clones detected, 66% appear once; the ten largest clones hold over 5%. Input material: PBMCs. All receptors come from a woman aged 60-75 years in good health and CMV-seronegative.

This clone appeared a few times. CDR3 nucleotide sequence: TGTGCCAGTAACGGGGGGGGGCTTAGCAATCAGCCCCAGCATTTT. It yields the protein CASNGGGLSNQPQHF. J is TRBJ1-5 and V is TRBV19, with a tentative D call TRBD1 (6 bases). The CDR3 is 15 amino acids. V was shortened by 7 bases and J by 0 bases, with 13 bases between the two germline ends. Germline assignment: CDR1 LNHDA and CDR2 SQIVND (reference sequence).

The chain carries TRBV5-1 and TRBJ2-3; 8 bases agree with TRBD2. Germline V lookup: CDR1 SGHRS, CDR2 YFSETQ. V lost 1 base to trimming and J lost 4 bases; unmatched junction nucleotides: 8. The CDR3 runs 16 residues. CDR3 nucleotides: TGCGCCAGCAGCTTGAAAGCGGGAGAGGCGGCAGATACGCAGTATTTT. It specifies CASSLKAGEAADTQYF.

The V gene is TRBV6-5, the J gene TRBJ2-2; 11 bases fit TRBD2. Germline V CDR1 and CDR2: MNHEY, SVGAGI. Trimming at V came to 7 bases and at J to 6 bases, leaving 7 bases not matched to a gene. The CDR3 totals 15 residues. In nucleotides, the CDR3 is TGTGCCAGCACCCCCACTAGCGGGAGTGCCGGGGAGCTGTTTTTT. This codes for CASTPTSGSAGELFF.

This clone was observed a handful of times. The rearrangement uses TRBV9 and TRBJ1-5, with D possibly being TRBD1 (5 bases). The CDR3 totals 18 residues. In germline, CDR1 is SGDLS, CDR2 YYNGEE. V was shortened by 0 bases and J by 5 bases, with 21 bases between the two germline ends. Here the CDR3 DNA reads TGTGCCAGCAGCGTAGAAGGGAGAGGCAGGGAGGTCGATCAGCCCCAGCATTTT. It codes for CASSVEGRGREVDQPQHF.

V usage is TRBV27 and J usage is TRBJ1-1; 8 nucleotides agree with TRBD1. V was clipped by 6 bases and J by 2 bases; unmatched bases: 8. The V gene's germline CDR1 is MNHEY and CDR2 SMNVEV (reference sequence). The CDR3 consists of 15 residues. The CDR3 sequence: CASRVDRGFNTEAFF. DNA of the CDR3: TGTGCCAGCAGAGTCGACAGGGGCTTTAACACTGAAGCTTTCTTT.

This clone was seen a handful of times. The chain has TRBV6-5 and TRBJ1-1; possibly TRBD1 for D (6 bases). The CDR3 runs to 14 residues. V was shortened by 2 bases and J by 5 bases, with 12 bases between the two germline ends. CDR1 is MNHEY and CDR2 is SVGAGI in the germline V gene. In nucleotides, the CDR3 is TGTGCCAGCAGTTACAGCTCAACAGGGACTGAAGCTTTCTTT. This gives the protein CASSYSSTGTEAFF.

A remark on this clone: A junction boundary mismatches the germline segment, possibly from a read error. V is TRBV29-1 and J is TRBJ2-1; 10 positions agree with TRBD2. Germline-derived CDR1 and CDR2 are SQVTM and ANQGSEA. The CDR3 is 15 residues long. In nucleotides, the CDR3 is TGCGGCGTTGAGGCCCTAGCGGGGGCCCGTAATGAGCAGTTCTTC. Protein product: CGVEALAGARNEQFF.

The gene calls are TRBV19 and TRBJ2-2; D might be TRBD2 (6 bases). The length of the CDR3 is 15 residues. The germline CDR1 and CDR2 sequences are LNHDA and SQIVND (reference sequence). The V end lost 3 bases, the J end lost 6 bases, and 14 bases lay between the germline ends. The CDR3 DNA follows: TGTGCCAGTAGTATCTCGACGACTAGTTCCGGGGAGCTGTTTTTT. This gives the protein CASSISTTSSGELFF. Based on the CDR3 plus reference TRBV19 and TRBJ2-2, the full variable domain is DGGITQSPKYLFRKEGQNVTLSCEQNLNHDAMYWYRQDPGQGLRLIYYSQIVNDFQKGDIAEGYSVSREKKESFPLTVTSAQKNPTAFYLCASSISTTSSGELFFGEGSRLTVL.

The rearrangement joins TRBV7-8 to TRBJ2-3, with a weak D call TRBD1 (5 bases). There are 16 residues in the CDR3. Trimming left V 0 bases short and J 2 bases short, with 12 bases between. Germline V gene lookup returns CDR1 SGHVS and CDR2 FQNEAQ. CDR3 bases: TGTGCCAGCAGCTTAGCGAGGTGGGGCCTCACAGATACGCAGTATTTT. This sequence encodes CASSLARWGLTDTQYF.

The V gene is TRBV6-5, the J gene TRBJ2-1; D perhaps matches TRBD2 (6 bases). The ends were cut back, 0 bases at V and 4 bases at J, with 10 bases in the middle. The CDR3 is 15 amino acids. Germline V gene data show CDR1 as MNHEY and CDR2 as SVGAGI. CDR3 amino acids: CASSYSGGNYNEQFF. CDR3 coding DNA: TGTGCCAGCAGTTACTCTGGGGGGAATTACAATGAGCAGTTCTTC.

The chain carries TRBV5-8 and TRBJ2-7, with a weak D call TRBD1 (6 bases). Trimming removed 0 bases at V and 7 bases at J, with 11 bases between. The CDR3 is made up of 13 amino acids. Germline-derived CDR1 and CDR2 are SGHTS and YDEGEE. The CDR3 reads CASSLGADREQYF. The CDR3 nucleotides are TGTGCCAGCAGCTTGGGGGCGGACAGAGAGCAGTACTTC. Supplemented by reference TRBV5-8 and TRBJ2-7, the full variable domain reads EAGVTQSPTHLIKTRGQQATLRCSPISGHTSVYWYQQALGLGLQFLLWYDEGEERNRGNFPPRFSGRQFPNYSSELNVNALELEDSALYLCASSLGADREQYFGPGTRLTVT.